This T cell receptor (beta chain) appears in the sequencing data of a study of blood T cell repertoires in COVID-19. As for the study in general: T cells, B-cell-depleted T cells, or PBMCs provided the cDNA or gDNA that served as material.

V trimming: 0 bases; J trimming: 4 bases; junction bases outside the gene matches: 3. Per germline, CDR1 SEHNR and CDR2 FQNEAQ (reference sequence). The CDR3 sequence is 16 residues long. Libraries were prepared by immunoSEQ multiplex PCR; TCRdb keeps only in-frame clonotypes and omits some of them. Of under 300,000 clones detected, 75% to 90% appear once; the ten largest clones hold roughly 2.3%. Points on this clone: The sample contains more than one DNA sequence encoding this CDR3.

Specimen: PBMCs or T cells enriched from blood (not recorded which). The origin of this receptor is a woman between 18 and 30 years old who had recovered from COVID-19. This sequence joins TRBV7-9 and TRBJ2-1; 10 bases map to TRBD2. The CDR3 DNA reads as TGTGCCAGCAGCTTAGCACTAGCGGGGACATACAATGAGCAGTTCTTC. It encodes CASSLALAGTYNEQFF.